This section outlines one T cell receptor (beta chain) sequence together with its context. In this sample, this clonotype turned up once. There is no known antigen for this receptor. Within one base of it there is no much larger clone, and no base qualities were kept. The CDR3 has 14 amino acids, counting the end cysteine and phenylalanine. The kept DNA is CDR3 alone, 42 bases in frame from the first base. CDR1 and CDR2, looked up from the germline V gene, are MDHEN and SYDVKM. V is cut back by 5 bases and J by 3 bases, with 6 bases in the junction unmatched. Library preparation employed 5' RACE. Sequencing instrument: Illumina HiSeq 2500. The second PCR ran for about 7 to 11 cycles and used a J-beta primer mix along with a sample-barcoded 5' primer. A unique molecular identifier was introduced onto each TCR beta cDNA molecule by a template-switch 5' adaptor carrying 12 random nucleotides. At least 2.5 million CDR3-containing paired-end reads were obtained from each sample. First-strand cDNA was synthesized from all RNA with the Mint cDNA synthesis kit, primed by a TRBC-specific oligonucleotide. Following uracil-DNA glycosylase treatment, a first 18-cycle PCR with universal primers M1SS and BC2_uni_R was performed on all cDNA. The authors processed their data as follows. Normalization of each sample was performed by random selection of 1 million high-quality reads, each carrying a distinct molecular identifier. Instead of being binned into consensus sequences, reads that shared molecular identifiers were thrown out. MiTCR, set to a Q25 quality threshold and the strictest error-elimination algorithm, was used for CDR3 identification, clonotype clustering and error correction. Lower-bound total TCR beta diversity was estimated with a nonparametric unseen species model using Euler transformation. Starting from the raw public reads, TCRdb applied fastp trimming at Q25, assembled clones with MiXCR and retained in-frame beta chains. Rows with a matching CDR3 protein are joined into one entry that keeps the most common DNA and genes. V and J calls and clone size were set by TCRdb, not the authors. This sample is represented by 1.4 million to 1.5 million distinct CDR3 sequences; 42% of them were singletons. The ten largest clones capture 7% to 9.5% of the sample.

The record originates from a study of blood T cells in healthy people across ages (dated by TCRdb to 2013 to 2016). Turning to the overall study: In model experiments, roughly one uniquely barcoded TCR beta cDNA molecule per two T cells was captured by template switching. For two donors (one aged 18 to 30 and one aged 80 or older), the study analyzed two additional independent replicas of 1 million unique cDNA reads from the same blood draw. To avoid experimental bias, donors of different ages were spread randomly across the sequencing lanes. Age-related changes in TCR beta repertoire diversity were measured in the study by deep sequencing normalized with unique cDNA molecular identifiers. The donors were split into four age groups: young (average 16 years), middle-aged (over 35), aged (about 62) and long-lived (over 75).

Systemically healthy Caucasian individuals from Russia, 35 to 50 in total and aged about 6 to 90 years, were included as donors. Each donor gave 9.5 to 10 milliliters of peripheral blood, drawn into EDTA-treated Vacutainer tubes. PBMCs were isolated by Ficoll-Paque density-gradient centrifugation, with at least 7 million obtained per sample. Trizol reagent was used to extract total RNA from PBMCs, with at least 5 micrograms per sample. Naive CD45RAhigh/CD27high T cell percentages were measured by flow cytometry on a PBMC aliquot from every donor. Broader findings and caveats from the paper: The long-lived group showed more naive CD4+ T cells, fewer expanded clones and increased TCR diversity than the aged group, suggesting age selection. Conclusive comparison of naive and antigen-experienced compartments was prevented by the profiling of bulk unsorted PBMCs. Estimates of total diversity from one million sequenced T cells were regarded as lower bounds and underestimates. Observed TCR beta diversity per million T cells fell roughly linearly with age, and a significant reduction was already apparent by age approximately 41. Because donor CMV infection status was unknown, age-related changes in expanded clonotypes were potentially confounded. The percentage of naive T cells measured by flow cytometry correlated strongly with observed TCR beta diversity.

Recombination joined TRBV28 with TRBJ1-2; 7 bases in the middle match TRBD1. Sample: blood. This TCR was recovered from a woman aged 18-35 years in good health. Here the CDR3 is given as CASSQGGAHYGYTF. The nucleotide sequence is TGTGCCAGCAGTCAAGGGGGCGCACACTATGGCTACACCTTC.